This T cell receptor beta chain emerged from a study of blood T cell repertoires in COVID-19. Study-level information: The samples span acute and convalescent COVID-19 from the United States, Italy and Spain. Sources were T cells, B-cell-depleted T cells, or PBMCs; the material itself was cDNA or gDNA.

As processed by the authors: Counts of nucleated cells, estimated from reference gene primer amplification, were obtained. Repertoires were generated with immunoSEQ multiplex PCR, while TCRdb's copy carries only in-frame clones and drops some. V and J calls and clone size come straight from that table; D and trimming were deduced from the DNA. The data show 120,000 or so clones, with around 89% seen just once and less than 8% held by the top ten. The TCR comes from a man aged 50 or older with acute or convalescent COVID-19. The sample was peripheral blood.

In DNA form, the CDR3 reads TGTGCCAGCAGCGTAGGGGCCGGGACAGGGGTTGTCGAGCAGTACTTC. Its translation: CASSVGAGTGVVEQYF. The rearrangement links TRBV9 to TRBJ2-7; 10 bases align to TRBD1. With V trimmed by 0 bases and J by 6 bases, 9 bases remained unmatched. The CDR3 runs to 16 residues. The V gene's germline CDR1 is SGDLS and CDR2 YYNGEE. Drawing the rest from reference TRBV9 and TRBJ2-7, the complete variable domain is DSGVTQTPKHLITATGQRVTLRCSPRSGDLSVYWYQQSLDQGLQFLIQYYNGEERAKGNILERFSAQQFPDLHSELNLSSLELGDSALYFCASSVGAGTGVVEQYFGPGTRLTVT.